A single TCR beta chain is shown here with its context. Its cognate antigen is unknown. V lost 5 bases to trimming and J lost 2 bases, with 3 bases between them. CDR3 length: 10 amino acids. Germline V gene lookup returns CDR1 GTSNPN and CDR2 SVGIG (reference sequence). The sample belongs to a study of shared clonotypes between healthy human individuals. Points from the study as a whole: The sharing of approximately 4.6% of naive CD4 clonotypes was seen across a handful of donors. Among non-shared clonotypes, generation probabilities were lower than among those shared by all four donors.

Measured with immunoSEQ multiplex PCR; TCRdb has only the in-frame clones, and not every one. Among roughly 2.2 million clones listed, 80% to 95% were seen once. This rearrangement joins TRBV30 to TRBJ1-2; D gene ambiguous. The receptor's source is a man between 18 and 29 years old in good health. Some clones in this sample may be carry-over from other donors' samples. What was sequenced was naive CD4+ T cells from PBMCs. Subset reported: CD45RA+ positively selected. Here the CDR3 reads CAWYNYGYTF. For the CDR3, the DNA is TGTGCCTGGTACAACTATGGCTACACCTTC.